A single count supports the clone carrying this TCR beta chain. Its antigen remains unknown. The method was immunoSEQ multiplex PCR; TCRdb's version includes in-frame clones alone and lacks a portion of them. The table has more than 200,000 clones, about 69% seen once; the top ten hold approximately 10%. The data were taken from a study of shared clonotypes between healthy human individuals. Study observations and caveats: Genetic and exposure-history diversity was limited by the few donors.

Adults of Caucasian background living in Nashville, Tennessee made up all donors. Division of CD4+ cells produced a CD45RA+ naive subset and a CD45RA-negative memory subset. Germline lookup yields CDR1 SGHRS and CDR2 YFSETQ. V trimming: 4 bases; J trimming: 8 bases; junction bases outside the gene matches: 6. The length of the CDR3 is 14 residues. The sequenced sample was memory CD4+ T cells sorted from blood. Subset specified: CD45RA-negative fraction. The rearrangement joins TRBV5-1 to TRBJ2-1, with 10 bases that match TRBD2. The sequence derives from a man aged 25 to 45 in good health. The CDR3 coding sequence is TGCGCCAGCAGCCCGGGGACTAGCGTAGATGAGCAGTTCTTC. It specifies CASSPGTSVDEQFF. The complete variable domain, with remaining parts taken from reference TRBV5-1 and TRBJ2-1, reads KAGVTQTPRYLIKTRGQQVTLSCSPISGHRSVSWYQQTPGQGLQFLFEYFSETQRNKGNFPGRFSGRQFSNSRSEMNVSTLELGDSALYLCASSPGTSVDEQFFGPGTRLTVL.